A selection of T cell receptor beta chains follows, all from one sample in a study of blood T cell repertoires in COVID-19. Generated by immunoSEQ multiplex PCR, the TCRdb table keeps only in-frame clones and is missing some. Of 250,000 to 300,000 clones listed, more than 80% are singletons. Sequencing input: peripheral blood. These receptors were obtained from a woman aged 40 to 55 with acute or convalescent COVID-19. The CDR3 runs from the conserved cysteine through the conserved F or W. Fields, in order: J gene, clone size, V gene, D gene, CDR3 protein, CDR3 DNA. The D gene is left open where the match is weak. Size is stated for part of the rows, as once, few or many counts, or as a class when the clone is expanded.

J gene: TRBJ1-3; clone size: few; V gene: TRBV6-5; D gene: .; CDR3 protein: CASSRGLSGNTIYF; CDR3 DNA: TGTGCCAGCAGCCGAGGACTTTCTGGAAACACCATATATTTT
J gene: TRBJ1-5; clone size: .; V gene: TRBV4-1; D gene: .; CDR3 protein: CASSQWTGIDGNQPQHF; CDR3 DNA: TGCGCCAGCAGCCAATGGACGGGAATAGACGGCAATCAGCCCCAGCATTTT
J gene: TRBJ1-5; clone size: .; V gene: TRBV9; D gene: .; CDR3 protein: CASSRGGGSQPQHF; CDR3 DNA: TGTGCCAGCAGCCGAGGCGGCGGAAGTCAGCCCCAGCATTTT
J gene: TRBJ1-2; clone size: .; V gene: TRBV7-8; D gene: .; CDR3 protein: CASSLDVTALYGYTF; CDR3 DNA: TGTGCCAGCAGCTTAGACGTGACAGCGTTATATGGCTACACCTTC
J gene: TRBJ2-4; clone size: .; V gene: TRBV13; D gene: TRBD2; CDR3 protein: CASSRRTSGEAKNIQYF; CDR3 DNA: TGTGCCAGCAGCCGACGGACTAGCGGGGAAGCCAAAAACATTCAGTACTTC
J gene: TRBJ2-3; clone size: .; V gene: TRBV18; D gene: TRBD2; CDR3 protein: CASSPVAGGASTDTQYF; CDR3 DNA: TGTGCCAGCTCGCCCGTAGCGGGGGGGGCTAGCACAGATACGCAGTATTTT
J gene: TRBJ1-1; clone size: .; V gene: TRBV12-5; D gene: .; CDR3 protein: CASVPPRGMGNTEAFF; CDR3 DNA: TGTGCTAGTGTACCCCCCAGGGGTATGGGGAACACTGAAGCTTTCTTT
J gene: TRBJ1-4; clone size: few; V gene: TRBV18; D gene: TRBD1; CDR3 protein: CASSPARPGTGDGKLFF; CDR3 DNA: TGTGCCAGCTCACCTGCTAGACCCGGGACAGGGGACGGAAAACTGTTTTTT
J gene: TRBJ1-2; clone size: .; V gene: TRBV7-9; D gene: .; CDR3 protein: CASSLGRGGYTF; CDR3 DNA: TGTGCCAGCAGCTTAGGCAGGGGTGGCTACACCTTC
J gene: TRBJ1-2; clone size: .; V gene: TRBV27; D gene: TRBD1; CDR3 protein: CASSLDRDGFHGYTF; CDR3 DNA: TGTGCCAGCAGTTTAGACAGGGACGGGTTCCATGGCTACACCTTC
J gene: TRBJ1-5; clone size: .; V gene: TRBV19; D gene: .; CDR3 protein: CASSFERLSNQPQHF; CDR3 DNA: TGTGCCAGTAGCTTTGAACGGTTAAGCAATCAGCCCCAGCATTTT
J gene: TRBJ2-1; clone size: .; V gene: TRBV5-1; D gene: .; CDR3 protein: CASSSVGLGSYNEQFF; CDR3 DNA: TGCGCCAGCAGTTCGGTTGGACTGGGTTCCTACAATGAGCAGTTCTTC
J gene: TRBJ1-5; clone size: .; V gene: TRBV18; D gene: .; CDR3 protein: CASSPEGGAGNQPQHF; CDR3 DNA: TGTGCCAGCTCACCGGAGGGGGGGGCGGGCAATCAGCCCCAGCATTTT
J gene: TRBJ2-5; clone size: .; V gene: TRBV5-1; D gene: TRBD1; CDR3 protein: CASARADRSAETQYF; CDR3 DNA: TGCGCCAGCGCCCGGGCGGACAGGAGTGCCGAGACCCAGTACTTC
J gene: TRBJ1-1; clone size: .; V gene: TRBV19; D gene: .; CDR3 protein: CASSDGQMNTEAFF; CDR3 DNA: TGTGCCAGTAGCGACGGACAGATGAACACTGAAGCTTTCTTT
J gene: TRBJ1-2; clone size: .; V gene: TRBV10-3; D gene: .; CDR3 protein: CAISESGGSNYGYTF; CDR3 DNA: TGTGCCATCAGTGAGTCAGGGGGATCTAACTATGGCTACACCTTC
J gene: TRBJ2-2; clone size: .; V gene: TRBV30; D gene: TRBD2; CDR3 protein: CAWSGRLASNTGELFF; CDR3 DNA: TGTGCCTGGAGTGGAAGACTAGCGTCGAACACCGGGGAGCTGTTTTTT
J gene: TRBJ2-2; clone size: .; V gene: TRBV10-3; D gene: .; CDR3 protein: CAIKGTPGTGELFF; CDR3 DNA: TGTGCCATCAAAGGGACTCCGGGTACCGGGGAGCTGTTTTTT
J gene: TRBJ1-6; clone size: .; V gene: TRBV11-2; D gene: TRBD1; CDR3 protein: CASSLEAGGNSPLHF; CDR3 DNA: TGTGCCAGCAGCTTAGAGGCAGGGGGTAATTCACCCCTCCACTTT
J gene: TRBJ2-6; clone size: .; V gene: TRBV6-5; D gene: .; CDR3 protein: CASRWRASGANVLTF; CDR3 DNA: TGTGCCAGCAGGTGGCGAGCGTCTGGGGCCAACGTCCTGACTTTC
J gene: TRBJ2-2; clone size: .; V gene: TRBV5-1; D gene: TRBD1; CDR3 protein: CASSETGRHTGELFF; CDR3 DNA: TGCGCCAGCAGCGAGACAGGGCGACACACCGGGGAGCTGTTTTTT
J gene: TRBJ1-3; clone size: .; V gene: TRBV5-1; D gene: TRBD1; CDR3 protein: CASSLAGGAYGNTIYF; CDR3 DNA: TGCGCCAGCAGCTTGGCAGGGGGCGCATACGGAAACACCATATATTTT
J gene: TRBJ1-4; clone size: .; V gene: TRBV5-1; D gene: .; CDR3 protein: CASSPGGRSNEKLFF; CDR3 DNA: TGCGCCAGCAGCCCGGGGGGACGAAGTAATGAAAAACTGTTTTTT
J gene: TRBJ2-3; clone size: once; V gene: TRBV6-4; D gene: TRBD2; CDR3 protein: CASSAGTSITDTQYF; CDR3 DNA: TGTGCCAGCAGTGCCGGGACTAGTATAACAGATACGCAGTATTTT
J gene: TRBJ2-2; clone size: .; V gene: TRBV5-1; D gene: .; CDR3 protein: CASIGGTPGTGELFF; CDR3 DNA: TGCGCCAGCATAGGAGGTACCCCGGGGACCGGGGAGCTGTTTTTT
J gene: TRBJ1-1; clone size: .; V gene: TRBV19; D gene: .; CDR3 protein: CASRDGNTEAFF; CDR3 DNA: TGTGCCAGCCGGGATGGGAACACTGAAGCTTTCTTT
J gene: TRBJ2-1; clone size: .; V gene: TRBV4-1; D gene: .; CDR3 protein: CASSLASSEQFF; CDR3 DNA: TGCGCCAGCAGCCTTGCTAGCTCTGAGCAGTTCTTC
J gene: TRBJ1-2; clone size: .; V gene: TRBV27; D gene: .; CDR3 protein: CASKSFLYGYTF; CDR3 DNA: TGTGCCAGCAAGAGTTTTCTGTATGGCTACACCTTC
J gene: TRBJ1-1; clone size: few; V gene: TRBV2; D gene: .; CDR3 protein: CASGTEPTEAFF; CDR3 DNA: TGTGCCAGCGGTACAGAGCCCACTGAAGCTTTCTTT
J gene: TRBJ1-2; clone size: once; V gene: TRBV11-2; D gene: .; CDR3 protein: CASSYAGDNYGYTF; CDR3 DNA: TGTGCCAGCAGCTACGCGGGGGATAACTATGGCTACACCTTC
J gene: TRBJ1-1; clone size: .; V gene: TRBV18; D gene: .; CDR3 protein: CASSPGTWNTEAFF; CDR3 DNA: TGTGCCAGCTCACCTGGGACATGGAACACTGAAGCTTTCTTT
J gene: TRBJ2-3; clone size: .; V gene: TRBV11-2; D gene: TRBD2; CDR3 protein: CASSLSGGGTDTQYF; CDR3 DNA: TGTGCCAGCAGTTTAAGCGGGGGGGGCACAGATACGCAGTATTTT
J gene: TRBJ1-2; clone size: .; V gene: TRBV27; D gene: .; CDR3 protein: CASSWGGTGYGYTF; CDR3 DNA: TGTGCCAGCAGTTGGGGCGGGACGGGCTATGGCTACACCTTC
J gene: TRBJ2-5; clone size: .; V gene: TRBV7-6; D gene: TRBD2; CDR3 protein: CASRELAGIPQETQYF; CDR3 DNA: TGTGCCAGCCGGGAACTAGCGGGGATCCCTCAAGAGACCCAGTACTTC
J gene: TRBJ2-3; clone size: .; V gene: TRBV2; D gene: TRBD1; CDR3 protein: CASKARDRGSDTQYF; CDR3 DNA: TGTGCCAGCAAGGCTCGGGACAGGGGATCAGATACGCAGTATTTT
J gene: TRBJ2-5; clone size: once; V gene: TRBV7-2; D gene: .; CDR3 protein: CASSPQWGKETQYF; CDR3 DNA: TGTGCCAGCAGTCCCCAGTGGGGCAAAGAGACCCAGTACTTC
J gene: TRBJ1-1; clone size: .; V gene: TRBV2; D gene: TRBD1; CDR3 protein: CASSATGAQNTEAFF; CDR3 DNA: TGTGCCAGCAGTGCGACAGGGGCGCAGAACACTGAAGCTTTCTTT
J gene: TRBJ2-2; clone size: .; V gene: TRBV2; D gene: TRBD2; CDR3 protein: CASSERTSGLSTGELFF; CDR3 DNA: TGTGCCAGCAGTGAACGGACTAGCGGGCTAAGCACCGGGGAGCTGTTTTTT
J gene: TRBJ1-1; clone size: .; V gene: TRBV5-4; D gene: .; CDR3 protein: CASSLRGVYTEAFF; CDR3 DNA: TGTGCCAGCAGCCTCAGGGGAGTGTACACTGAAGCTTTCTTT
J gene: TRBJ2-1; clone size: .; V gene: TRBV30; D gene: .; CDR3 protein: CAWGARENEQFF; CDR3 DNA: TGTGCCTGGGGGGCCCGGGAGAATGAGCAGTTCTTC
J gene: TRBJ1-2; clone size: once; V gene: TRBV18; D gene: .; CDR3 protein: CASSPSPNIRYGYTF; CDR3 DNA: TGTGCCAGCTCACCGAGCCCAAATATTCGTTATGGCTACACCTTC
J gene: TRBJ1-2; clone size: .; V gene: TRBV7-2; D gene: .; CDR3 protein: CASSPWTSQVANYGYTF; CDR3 DNA: TGTGCCAGCAGCCCTTGGACTTCCCAGGTCGCTAACTATGGCTACACCTTC
J gene: TRBJ1-2; clone size: .; V gene: TRBV6-4; D gene: .; CDR3 protein: CASRALQGGEGYTF; CDR3 DNA: TGTGCCAGCAGGGCCCTCCAGGGAGGTGAGGGCTACACCTTC
J gene: TRBJ1-1; clone size: .; V gene: TRBV10-3; D gene: .; CDR3 protein: CAIRRKGDTEAFF; CDR3 DNA: TGTGCCATCAGGAGGAAAGGAGACACTGAAGCTTTCTTT
J gene: TRBJ1-1; clone size: .; V gene: TRBV10-3; D gene: .; CDR3 protein: CAISEKELMGADTEAFF; CDR3 DNA: TGTGCCATCAGTGAAAAGGAACTAATGGGGGCTGACACTGAAGCTTTCTTT
J gene: TRBJ1-2; clone size: .; V gene: TRBV7-9; D gene: TRBD1; CDR3 protein: CASSRQGANYGYTF; CDR3 DNA: TGTGCCAGCAGCCGACAGGGGGCCAACTATGGCTACACCTTC